Each of the 5 T cell receptor beta chains below was sequenced from the same sample in a study of blood T cells in healthy people across ages. Primed by a sample-barcoded 5' primer and a J-beta primer mix, a second PCR proceeded for 7 to 11 cycles. TCRdb re-derived calls from the 5' RACE reads in MiXCR, one entry per CDR3 protein. Found here are more than 550,000 distinct CDR3 sequences, 22% of them singletons; the top ten hold about 22%. Sequenced sample: blood. The receptors here all came from a man in his sixties or seventies in good health.

This clonotype turned up a few times. The chain uses TRBV20-1 and TRBJ2-1; D is undetermined. The V gene's germline CDR1 is DFQATT and CDR2 SNEGSKA (reference sequence). The CDR3 runs to 10 residues. Trimming shortened V by 5 bases and J by 5 bases, and 4 bases separated the two germline ends. DNA of the CDR3: TGCAGTGCTCACCACAATGAGCAGTTCTTC. The encoded protein is CSAHHNEQFF.

This clonotype was seen a handful of times. The CDR3, as DNA: TGTGCCAGCAGCTTAAAAGGTCCAGATACGCAGTATTTT. Amino acid sequence: CASSLKGPDTQYF. The chain couples TRBV7-2 to TRBJ2-3, with unresolved D. The ends were cut back, 2 bases at V and 4 bases at J, with 7 bases in the middle. The CDR3 is made up of 13 amino acids. Germline CDR1 is SGHTA and CDR2 is FQGNSA.

The chain joins TRBV27 to TRBJ1-2; 12 bases match TRBD1. The junction had 11 bases not matched to a gene; V was cut back by 5 bases and J by 7 bases. CDR3 length: 16 amino acids. The germline gives CDR1 MNHEY, CDR2 SMNVEV (reference sequence). The CDR3 DNA reads as TGTGCCAGCAGTATAAAGGGGGGACAGGGGGCGCTTGGCTACACCTTC. This sequence encodes CASSIKGGQGALGYTF.

Only a few counts were recorded for this clonotype. The rearrangement uses TRBV12-3 or TRBV12-4 and TRBJ2-7; tentatively, D is TRBD2 (6 bases). CDR3 length equals 14 residues. V lost 3 bases and J lost 0, with 9 bases in between. CDR3 sequence: CASSFWGDSYEQYF. The CDR3 DNA reads TGTGCCAGCAGTTTTTGGGGGGACTCCTACGAGCAGTACTTC.

Here the CDR3 DNA reads TGTGCCAGCAGCTTAGTTGGTACCGGGCTTAGTGCCCTCCACTTT. It translates to CASSLVGTGLSALHF. V is TRBV11-2 and J is TRBJ1-6; no reliable D call. The germline V gene has CDR1 SGHAT and CDR2 FQNNGV. The CDR3 length is 15 residues. Trimming took off 1 base at V and 14 bases at J, with 18 bases between the two ends.